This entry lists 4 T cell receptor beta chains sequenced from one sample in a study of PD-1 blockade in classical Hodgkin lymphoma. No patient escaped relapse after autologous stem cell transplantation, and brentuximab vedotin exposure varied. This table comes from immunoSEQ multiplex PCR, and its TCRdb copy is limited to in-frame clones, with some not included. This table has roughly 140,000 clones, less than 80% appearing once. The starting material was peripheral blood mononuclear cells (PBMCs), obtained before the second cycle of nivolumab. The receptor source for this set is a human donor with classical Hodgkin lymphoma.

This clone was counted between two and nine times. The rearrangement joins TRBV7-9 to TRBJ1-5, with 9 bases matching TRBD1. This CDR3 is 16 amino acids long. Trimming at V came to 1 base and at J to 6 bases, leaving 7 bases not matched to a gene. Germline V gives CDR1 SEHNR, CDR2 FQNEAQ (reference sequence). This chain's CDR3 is CASSLDVGTGIQPQHF. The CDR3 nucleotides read TGTGCCAGCAGCTTAGATGTCGGGACAGGGATTCAGCCCCAGCATTTT.

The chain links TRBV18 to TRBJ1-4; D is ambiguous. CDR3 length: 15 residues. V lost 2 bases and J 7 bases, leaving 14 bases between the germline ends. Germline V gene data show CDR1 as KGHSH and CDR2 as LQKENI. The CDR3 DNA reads TGTGCCAGCTCACCAGAAGGGCAGGCCGGTGAAAAACTGTTTTTT. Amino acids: CASSPEGQAGEKLFF.

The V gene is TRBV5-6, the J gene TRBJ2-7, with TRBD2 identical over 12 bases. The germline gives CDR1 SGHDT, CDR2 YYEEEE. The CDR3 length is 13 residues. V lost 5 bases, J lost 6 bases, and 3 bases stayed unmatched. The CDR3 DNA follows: TGTGCCAGCAGGACTAGCGGGAGTTTCGAGCAGTACTTC. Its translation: CASRTSGSFEQYF. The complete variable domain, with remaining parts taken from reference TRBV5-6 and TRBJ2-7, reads DAGVTQSPTHLIKTRGQQVTLRCSPKSGHDTVSWYQQALGQGPQFIFQYYEEEERQRGNFPDRFSGHQFPNYSSELNVNALLLGDSALYLCASRTSGSFEQYFGPGTRLTVT.

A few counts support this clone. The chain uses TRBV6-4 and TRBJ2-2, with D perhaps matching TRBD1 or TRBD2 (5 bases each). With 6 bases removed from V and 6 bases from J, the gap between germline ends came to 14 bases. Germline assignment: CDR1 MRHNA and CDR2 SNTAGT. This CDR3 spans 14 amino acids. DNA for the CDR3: TGTGCCAGCAGAACTAGTAGGGGAGCCGGGGAGCTGTTTTTT. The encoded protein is CASRTSRGAGELFF.